The following is a T cell receptor beta chain sequence with its context. As handled by the study authors: For nucleated cells, counts were estimated from reference gene primer amplification. Here immunoSEQ multiplex PCR was the method, and the copy in TCRdb shows in-frame clones only, minus some. Clone size and V and J calls were adopted from that table, with D and trimming inferred from the DNA. Counted here are tens of thousands of clones, around nine tenths occurring once; the ten biggest clones make up about 3%. This sample was taken from a study of blood T cell repertoires in COVID-19. V lost 3 bases and J lost 5, with 16 bases in between. Germline V gene sequence: CDR1 LNHDA, CDR2 SQIVND (reference sequence). The CDR3 length is 15 residues.

The chain has TRBV19 and TRBJ1-1; TRBD1 might be the D (6 bases). The sequence came from a human donor in a cohort sampled during active COVID-19. Sequenced input: peripheral blood. This chain's CDR3 is CASSILQGPGTEAFF. The CDR3 nucleotides are TGTGCCAGTAGTATCTTGCAGGGGCCGGGTACTGAAGCTTTCTTT.